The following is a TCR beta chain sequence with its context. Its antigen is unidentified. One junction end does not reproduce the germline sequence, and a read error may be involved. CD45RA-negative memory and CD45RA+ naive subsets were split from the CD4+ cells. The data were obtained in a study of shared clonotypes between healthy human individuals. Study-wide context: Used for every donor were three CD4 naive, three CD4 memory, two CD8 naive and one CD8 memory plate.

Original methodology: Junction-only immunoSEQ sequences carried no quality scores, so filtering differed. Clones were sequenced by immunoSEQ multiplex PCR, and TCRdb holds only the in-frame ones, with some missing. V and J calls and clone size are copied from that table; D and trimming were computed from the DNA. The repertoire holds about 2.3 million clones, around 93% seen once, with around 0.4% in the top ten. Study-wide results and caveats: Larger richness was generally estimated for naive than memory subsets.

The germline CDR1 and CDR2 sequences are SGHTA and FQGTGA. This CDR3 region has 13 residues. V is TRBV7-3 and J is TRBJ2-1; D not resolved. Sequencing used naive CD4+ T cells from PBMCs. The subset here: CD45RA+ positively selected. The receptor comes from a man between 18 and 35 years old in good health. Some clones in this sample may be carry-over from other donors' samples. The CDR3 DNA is TGTGCCAGCAGCCTCGGGCTTCCCAATCAGCAGTTCTTC. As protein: CASSLGLPNQQFF.